The entry below gives a single TCR beta chain sequence along with its context. Authors' processing steps: Amplification of reference gene primers provided the estimated nucleated cell counts. Measured with immunoSEQ multiplex PCR; TCRdb has only the in-frame clones, and not every one. D and trimming were read from the DNA, whereas the V and J calls and clone size are those reported in that table. The table has tens of thousands of clones, more than 70% seen once. These data originate in a study of blood T cell repertoires in COVID-19. The TCR sequence derives from a human donor in a cohort sampled during active COVID-19. Sequencing was carried out using peripheral blood.

CDR3 DNA: TGTGCCAGCAGCATAATGCCAGGGACAGGGCAAGAGACCCAGTACTTC. This codes for CASSIMPGTGQETQYF. The chain recombines TRBV9 with TRBJ2-5, with 9 bases fitting TRBD1. Trimming at V came to 4 bases and at J to 2 bases, leaving 9 bases not matched to a gene. The CDR3 has 16 amino acids. Germline values: CDR1 SGDLS, CDR2 YYNGEE.